This T cell receptor beta chain was identified during a study of immune cell composition in non-small cell lung cancer. The overall study: Histologic subtype was mainly adenocarcinoma or squamous cell carcinoma.

TCRdb's table, derived via immunoSEQ multiplex PCR, lists solely in-frame clones and lacks some. Of 2,000 to 2,500 clones detected, roughly three quarters appear once; the ten largest clones hold 25% to 35%. The CDR3 runs to 16 residues. The table lists this clone with a count of one. Normal lung was taken at the farthest possible site, at least 3 cm from tumour. The sequencing input was non-adjacent lung tissue. The genes are TRBV21-1 and TRBJ2-5; TRBD1 is taken as the D call from the table, unchecked against the DNA. TRBV21-1 is a pseudogene segment. The clonotype originates from a human donor with non-small cell lung cancer. The CDR3 DNA reads TGTGCCAGCAGCAAAAAGAGGACAGGGGGCCAAGAGACCCAGTACTTC. As protein: CASSKKRTGGQETQYF.